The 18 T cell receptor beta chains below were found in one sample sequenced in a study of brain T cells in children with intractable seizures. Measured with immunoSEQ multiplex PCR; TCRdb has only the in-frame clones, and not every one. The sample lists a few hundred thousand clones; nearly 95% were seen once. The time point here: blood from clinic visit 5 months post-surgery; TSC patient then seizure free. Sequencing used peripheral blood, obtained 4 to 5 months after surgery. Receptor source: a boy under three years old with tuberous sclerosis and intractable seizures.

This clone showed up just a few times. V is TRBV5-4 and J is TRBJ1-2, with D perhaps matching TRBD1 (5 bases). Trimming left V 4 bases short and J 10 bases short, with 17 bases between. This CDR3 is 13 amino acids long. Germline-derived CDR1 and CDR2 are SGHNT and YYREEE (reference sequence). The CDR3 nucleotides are TGTGCCAGCAGCCCCGGGGCAGCTAGGGACTACACCTTC. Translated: CASSPGAARDYTF.

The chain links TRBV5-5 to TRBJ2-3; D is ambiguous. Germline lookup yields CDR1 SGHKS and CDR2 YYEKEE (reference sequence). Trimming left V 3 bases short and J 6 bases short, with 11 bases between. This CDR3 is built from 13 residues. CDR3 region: CASSSWTADTQYF. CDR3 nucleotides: TGTGCCAGCAGCTCCTGGACGGCCGATACGCAGTATTTT.

CDR3 loop: CASSRGRGSPLHF. CDR3 sequence (DNA): TGTGCCAGCAGCCGTGGGAGAGGCTCACCCCTCCACTTT. The genes are TRBV5-4 and TRBJ1-6; D is unclear. V shed 4 bases and J shed 10 bases, with 12 bases lying between them. Germline lookup yields CDR1 SGHNT and CDR2 YYREEE (reference sequence). The CDR3 is 13 amino acids.

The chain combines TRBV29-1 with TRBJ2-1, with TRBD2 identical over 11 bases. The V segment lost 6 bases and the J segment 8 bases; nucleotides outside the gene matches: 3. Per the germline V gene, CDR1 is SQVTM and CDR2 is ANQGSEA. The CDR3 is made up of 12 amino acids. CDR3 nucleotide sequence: TGCAGCGTAGAGGGACTAGCGGATGAGCAGTTCTTC. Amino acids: CSVEGLADEQFF.

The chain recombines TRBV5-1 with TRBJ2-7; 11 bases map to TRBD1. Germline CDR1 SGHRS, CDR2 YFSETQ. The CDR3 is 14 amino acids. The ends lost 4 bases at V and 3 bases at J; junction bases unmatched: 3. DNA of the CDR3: TGCGCCAGCAGCGCCGGGACAGGGGGCTACGAGCAGTACTTC. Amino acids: CASSAGTGGYEQYF.

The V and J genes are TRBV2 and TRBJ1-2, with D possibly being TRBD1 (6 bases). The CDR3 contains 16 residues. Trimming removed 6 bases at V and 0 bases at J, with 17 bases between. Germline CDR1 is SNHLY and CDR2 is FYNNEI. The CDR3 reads CASRPGTSVTNYGYTF. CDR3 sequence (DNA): TGTGCCAGCAGACCCGGGACATCCGTGACTAACTATGGCTACACCTTC.

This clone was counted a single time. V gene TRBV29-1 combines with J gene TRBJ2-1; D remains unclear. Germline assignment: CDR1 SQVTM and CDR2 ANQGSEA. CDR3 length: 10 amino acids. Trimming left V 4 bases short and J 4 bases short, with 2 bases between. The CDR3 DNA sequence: TGCAGCGTTGTGTACAATGAGCAGTTCTTC. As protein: CSVVYNEQFF.

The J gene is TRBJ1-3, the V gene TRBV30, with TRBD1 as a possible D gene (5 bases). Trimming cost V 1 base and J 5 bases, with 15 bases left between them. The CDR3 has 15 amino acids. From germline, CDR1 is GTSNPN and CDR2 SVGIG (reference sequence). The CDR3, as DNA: TGTGCCTGGAGTGGGGGGACCTTCGTACGAAACACCATATATTTT. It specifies CAWSGGTFVRNTIYF.

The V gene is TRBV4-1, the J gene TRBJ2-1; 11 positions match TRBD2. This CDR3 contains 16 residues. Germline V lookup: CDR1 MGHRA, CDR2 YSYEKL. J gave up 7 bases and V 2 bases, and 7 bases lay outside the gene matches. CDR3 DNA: TGCGCCAGCAGCCAATCCTTGGGACTAGCGGCTAATGAGCAGTTCTTC. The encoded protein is CASSQSLGLAANEQFF.

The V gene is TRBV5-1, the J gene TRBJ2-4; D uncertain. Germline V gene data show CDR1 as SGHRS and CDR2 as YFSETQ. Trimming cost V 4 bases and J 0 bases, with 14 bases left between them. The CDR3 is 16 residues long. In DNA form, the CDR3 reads TGCGCCAGCAGCCCTAAGACTGAGCTAGCCAAAAACATTCAGTACTTC. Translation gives CASSPKTELAKNIQYF.

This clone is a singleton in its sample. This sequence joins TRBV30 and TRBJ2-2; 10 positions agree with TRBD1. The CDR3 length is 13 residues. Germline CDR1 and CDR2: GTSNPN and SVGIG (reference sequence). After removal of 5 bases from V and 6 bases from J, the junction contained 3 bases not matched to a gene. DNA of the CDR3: TGTGCCTGGGACGGACAGGGGGCCGGGGAGCTGTTTTTT. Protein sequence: CAWDGQGAGELFF.

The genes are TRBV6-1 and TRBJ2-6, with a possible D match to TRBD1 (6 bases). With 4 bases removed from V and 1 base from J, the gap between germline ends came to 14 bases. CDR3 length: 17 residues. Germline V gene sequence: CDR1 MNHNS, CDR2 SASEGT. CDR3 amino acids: CASSVRDTHSGANVLTF. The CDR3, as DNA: TGTGCCAGCAGTGTCCGGGACACCCATTCTGGGGCCAACGTCCTGACTTTC.

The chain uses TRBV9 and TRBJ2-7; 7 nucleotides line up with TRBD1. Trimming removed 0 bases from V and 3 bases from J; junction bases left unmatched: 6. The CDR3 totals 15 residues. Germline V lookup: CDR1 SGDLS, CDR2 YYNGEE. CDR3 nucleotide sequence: TGTGCCAGCAGCGTAGCAGAGGGGGCGATCTACGAGCAGTACTTC. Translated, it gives CASSVAEGAIYEQYF.

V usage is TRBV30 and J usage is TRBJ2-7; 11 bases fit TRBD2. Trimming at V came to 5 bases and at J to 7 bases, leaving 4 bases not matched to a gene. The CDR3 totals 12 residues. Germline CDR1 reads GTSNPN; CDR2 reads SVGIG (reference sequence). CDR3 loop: CAWGLAGHEQYF. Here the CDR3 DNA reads TGTGCCTGGGGACTAGCGGGCCATGAGCAGTACTTC. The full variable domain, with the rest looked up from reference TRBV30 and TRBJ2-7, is SQTIHQWPATLVQPVGSPLSLECTVEGTSNPNLYWYRQAAGRGLQLLFYSVGIGQISSEVPQNLSASRPQDRQFILSSKKLLLSDSGFYLCAWGLAGHEQYFGPGTRLTVT.

The CDR3 bases are TGTGCCAGTAGTATACAGAGCTATGGCTACACCTTC. It yields the protein CASSIQSYGYTF. This chain uses TRBV19 with TRBJ1-2; no reliable D call. Germline V lookup: CDR1 LNHDA, CDR2 SQIVND (reference sequence). With 2 bases removed from V and 4 bases from J, the gap between germline ends came to 5 bases. CDR3 length: 12 amino acids.

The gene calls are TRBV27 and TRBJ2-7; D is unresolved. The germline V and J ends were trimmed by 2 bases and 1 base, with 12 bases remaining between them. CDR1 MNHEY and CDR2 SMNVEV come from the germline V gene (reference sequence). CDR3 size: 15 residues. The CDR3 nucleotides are TGTGCCAGCAGTTTAAGCTCCCCCGCTTCCTACGAGCAGTACTTC. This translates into CASSLSSPASYEQYF.

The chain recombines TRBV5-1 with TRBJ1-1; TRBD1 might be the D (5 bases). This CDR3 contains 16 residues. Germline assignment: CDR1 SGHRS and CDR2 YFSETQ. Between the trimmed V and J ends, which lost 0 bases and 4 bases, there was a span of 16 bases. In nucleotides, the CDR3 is TGCGCCAGCAGCTTGGGCGTCGGGGGTTTTGGCACTGAAGCTTTCTTT. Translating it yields CASSLGVGGFGTEAFF.

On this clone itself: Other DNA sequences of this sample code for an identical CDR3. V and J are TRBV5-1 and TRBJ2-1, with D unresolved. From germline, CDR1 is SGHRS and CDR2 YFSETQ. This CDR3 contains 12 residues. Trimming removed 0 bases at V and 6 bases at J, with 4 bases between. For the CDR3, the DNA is TGCGCCAGCAGCTTGGAGGGCAATGAGCAGTTCTTC. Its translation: CASSLEGNEQFF.